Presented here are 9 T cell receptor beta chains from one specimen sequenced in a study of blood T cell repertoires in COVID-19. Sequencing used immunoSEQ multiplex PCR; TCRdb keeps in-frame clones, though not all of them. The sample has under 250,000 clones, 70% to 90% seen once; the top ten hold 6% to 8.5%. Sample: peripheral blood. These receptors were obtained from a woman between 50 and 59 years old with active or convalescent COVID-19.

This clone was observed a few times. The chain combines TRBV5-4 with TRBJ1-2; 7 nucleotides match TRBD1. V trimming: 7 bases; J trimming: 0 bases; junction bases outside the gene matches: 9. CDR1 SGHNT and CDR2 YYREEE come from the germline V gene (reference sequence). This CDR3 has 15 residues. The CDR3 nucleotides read TGTGCCAGCGGGGACAGCAGGTCTTCTAACTATGGCTACACCTTC. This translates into CASGDSRSSNYGYTF.

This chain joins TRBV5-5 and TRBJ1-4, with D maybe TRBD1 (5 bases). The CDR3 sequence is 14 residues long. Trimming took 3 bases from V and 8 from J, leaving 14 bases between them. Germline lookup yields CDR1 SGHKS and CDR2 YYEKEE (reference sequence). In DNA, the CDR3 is TGTGCCAGCAGCTGGGGAGGAAACAGGGAAAAACTGTTTTTT. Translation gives CASSWGGNREKLFF.

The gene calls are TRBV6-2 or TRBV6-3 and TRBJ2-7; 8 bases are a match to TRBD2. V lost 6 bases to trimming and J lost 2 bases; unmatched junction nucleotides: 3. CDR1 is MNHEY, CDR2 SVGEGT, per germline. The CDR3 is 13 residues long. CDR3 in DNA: TGTGCCAGCAGCCTAGCGGGCACCTACGAGCAGTACGTC. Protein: CASSLAGTYEQYV.

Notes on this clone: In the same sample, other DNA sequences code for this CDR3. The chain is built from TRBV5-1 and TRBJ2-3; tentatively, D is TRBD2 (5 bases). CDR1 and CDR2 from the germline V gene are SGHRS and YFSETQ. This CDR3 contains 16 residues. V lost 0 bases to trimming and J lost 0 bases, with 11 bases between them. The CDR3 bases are TGCGCCAGCAGCTTGGGCAGCGGTGTGAGCACAGATACGCAGTATTTT. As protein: CASSLGSGVSTDTQYF.

The CDR3 nucleotides are TGTGCCAGCAGTGCCTGGGACAGGGGGCGGTTGAATGAGCAGTTCTTC. This translates into CASSAWDRGRLNEQFF. The rearrangement uses TRBV25-1 and TRBJ2-1; TRBD1 aligns across 12 bases. Unmatched junction bases numbered 8, after V lost 4 bases and J lost 7 bases. Germline V gene sequence: CDR1 MGHDK, CDR2 SYGVNS. CDR3 size: 16 residues.

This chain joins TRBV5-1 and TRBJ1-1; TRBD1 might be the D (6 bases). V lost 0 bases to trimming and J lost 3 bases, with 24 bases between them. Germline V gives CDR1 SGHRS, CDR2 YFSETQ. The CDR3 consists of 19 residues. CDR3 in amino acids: CASSLGAPTGRVEDTEAFF. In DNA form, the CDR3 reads TGCGCCAGCAGCTTGGGGGCCCCGACAGGTAGAGTGGAGGACACTGAAGCTTTCTTT.

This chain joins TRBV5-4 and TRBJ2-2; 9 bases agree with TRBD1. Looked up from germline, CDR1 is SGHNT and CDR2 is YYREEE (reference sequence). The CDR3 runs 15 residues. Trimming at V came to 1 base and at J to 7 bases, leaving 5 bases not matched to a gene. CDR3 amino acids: CASSLSQGAVGELFF. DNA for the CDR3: TGTGCCAGCAGCTTGTCACAGGGGGCAGTCGGGGAGCTGTTTTTT.

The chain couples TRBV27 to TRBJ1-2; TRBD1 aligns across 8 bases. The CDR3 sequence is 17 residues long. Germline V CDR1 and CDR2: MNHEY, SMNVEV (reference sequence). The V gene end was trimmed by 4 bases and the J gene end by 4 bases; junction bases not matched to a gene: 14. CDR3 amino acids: CASSSTPSRGLLYGYTF. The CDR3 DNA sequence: TGTGCCAGCAGTTCTACCCCCTCCAGGGGGCTCCTCTATGGCTACACCTTC.

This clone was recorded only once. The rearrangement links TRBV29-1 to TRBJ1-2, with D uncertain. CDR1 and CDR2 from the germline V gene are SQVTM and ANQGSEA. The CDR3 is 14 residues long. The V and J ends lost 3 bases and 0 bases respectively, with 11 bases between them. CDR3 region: CSVEDTETNYGYTF. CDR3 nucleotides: TGCAGCGTTGAGGATACGGAGACTAACTATGGCTACACCTTC.